These 2 T cell receptor gamma chains share one sample of origin, sequenced in a study of gamma-delta T cells after stem cell transplantation (dated by TCRdb to 2016 to 2017). Library preparation was by RT-PCR. TCRdb shows the sequencer as Illumina MiSeq. TCRdb reran clone calling on the public reads with CATT; rows sharing one DNA sequence were then combined. This sample gives over 2,500 gamma-chain clones in total; less than 20% of them show up just once. The ten largest account for around 3.5% of the sample. The specimen sequenced was gamma-delta T cells. The source is a human donor. It is not recorded whose cells these are; they may come from a transplant donor.

This clone is large in the sample. This sample also contains other DNA sequences that code for the same CDR3. The chain recombines TRGV2 with TRGJ1 or TRGJ2. The germline CDR1 and CDR2 sequences are EGSNGY and YDSYNSKV. CDR3 length: 12 amino acids. V lost 0 bases, J lost 6 bases, and 2 bases stayed unmatched. The CDR3 sequence: CATWDGPYKKLF. The CDR3 DNA reads TGTGCCACCTGGGACGGGCCTTATAAGAAACTCTTT.

On this clone itself: A clone one base away is much larger, so this may be a read error. Distinct nucleotide sequences in the sample also encode this CDR3. The chain has TRGV9 and TRGJP. After removal of 0 bases from V and 5 bases from J, the junction contained 1 base not matched to a gene. The CDR3 consists of 16 residues. CDR1 and CDR2 (germline): GITISATS, ISYDGTV (reference sequence). CDR3 loop: CALWEVKELGKKIKVF. In nucleotides, the CDR3 is TGTGCCTTGTGGGAGGTGAAAGAGTTGGGCAAAAAAATCAAGGTATTT.